The clone carrying this TCR beta chain was counted at least ten times. Distinct nucleotide sequences in the sample also encode this CDR3. Reverse transcribing all isolated RNA meant expressed TCRB transcripts were sequenced. TCRdb's copy holds only in-frame clones and misses some; the assay was immunoSEQ multiplex PCR. The sample yields 300,000 to 350,000 clones, 6.5% to 10% seen once. This CDR3 comprises 13 residues. The germline CDR1 and CDR2 sequences are MDHEN and SYDVKM. Trimming removed 6 bases at V and 5 bases at J, with 13 bases between. The sample belongs to a study of beta chain features in type 1 diabetes. The overall study: Sorted cells examined across all samples numbered 95 million to 120 million.

The rearrangement links TRBV28 to TRBJ2-5, with D perhaps given as TRBD1 or TRBD2 (6 bases each). The sequenced material came from central memory CD4+ T cells from blood. The TCR was taken from a woman aged 18-29 years in good health. In nucleotides, the CDR3 is TGTGCCAGCAGCCTCGGGGGCGGGGAGACCCAGTACTTC. Protein: CASSLGGGETQYF.